This T cell receptor beta chain was profiled in a study of cytomegalovirus exposure and HLA in healthy donors. Study-level results: The study recorded more than 150 TCR beta chains that were cytomegalovirus-associated. Judged likely to be a sequencing artifact was a cluster of highly shared sequence variants.

PCR involved 60 Vbeta and 13 Jbeta primers. Profiled with immunoSEQ multiplex PCR; TCRdb holds only in-frame clones, not every one. The ten most abundant clones cover roughly 3.5% of a sample with some 110,000 clones. Note on this clone: Antigen specificity is unknown.

Sequenced: PBMCs. The source of this sequence is a young man in good health and CMV-seronegative.

CDR3 sequence reads: CASSLVLRFLYGYTF. For the CDR3, the DNA is TGTGCCAGCAGCTTAGTCCTGCGGTTTCTCTATGGCTACACCTTC. This sequence joins TRBV7-7 and TRBJ1-2; the D is unclear. V lost 1 base and J lost 4, with 13 bases in between. Germline CDR1 reads SSHAT; CDR2 reads FNYEAQ (reference sequence). CDR3 length equals 15 residues.